Presented here are 23 T cell receptor beta chains from one specimen sequenced in a study of blood T cells in healthy people across ages. Alongside a J-beta primer mix, a sample-barcoded 5' primer served in a second PCR lasting 7 to 11 cycles. Via MiXCR, TCRdb re-called the 5' RACE reads, giving one row per CDR3 protein. The sample gives more than 500,000 distinct CDR3 sequences, about 26% of which show up once; approximately 4% is in the top ten. This sample also appeared in a second study, on T cells of mothers and their children.

Sequenced material: blood. The receptors were sampled from a boy aged 2 to 10 in good health.

The V gene is TRBV11-2, the J gene TRBJ2-3, with 12 bases identical to TRBD2. Germline V gene data show CDR1 as SGHAT and CDR2 as FQNNGV. The J segment lost 2 bases and the V segment lost 7 bases, leaving 4 bases of the junction unmatched. This CDR3 has 15 residues. The CDR3 reads CASKGLAGPTDTQYF. CDR3 bases: TGTGCCAGCAAAGGACTAGCGGGACCCACAGATACGCAGTATTTT.

The genes are TRBV7-8 and TRBJ1-1; D might be TRBD1 (5 bases). CDR1 is SGHVS, CDR2 FQNEAQ, per germline. V was shortened by 3 bases and J by 2 bases, with 7 bases between the two germline ends. This CDR3 spans 13 amino acids. CDR3 amino acids: CASSFDSNTEAFF. The CDR3 DNA reads as TGTGCCAGCAGCTTCGACAGCAACACTGAAGCTTTCTTT.

This clonotype was seen more than once but under ten times. This chain links TRBV12-3 or TRBV12-4 with TRBJ2-3; D is unresolved. This CDR3 has 14 amino acids. The V and J ends lost 1 base and 2 bases respectively, with 7 bases between them. Here the CDR3 DNA reads TGTGCCAGCAGTTTAGTCCGCTTCACAGATACGCAGTATTTT. This translates into CASSLVRFTDTQYF.

This clonotype was seen more than once but under ten times. The V call is TRBV13, the J call TRBJ2-1; TRBD2 agrees at 8 bases. The CDR3 spans 13 residues. CDR1 is PRHDT, CDR2 FYEKMQ, per germline (reference sequence). V shed 4 bases, J shed 9 bases, and the junction held 5 bases outside the gene matches. The CDR3 DNA sequence: TGTGCCAGCAGCTCGGGACTAGGTGGTGAGCAGTTCTTC. It translates to CASSSGLGGEQFF.

This clonotype has just a few counts. The rearrangement uses TRBV20-1 and TRBJ2-5; 8 bases align to TRBD1. V shed 6 bases, J shed 7 bases, and the junction held 7 bases outside the gene matches. The germline V gene has CDR1 DFQATT and CDR2 SNEGSKA (reference sequence). CDR3 length equals 12 residues. CDR3 sequence: CSAGRTGWTQYF. The CDR3, as DNA: TGCAGTGCCGGACGGACAGGGTGGACCCAGTACTTC.

This clonotype was found a few times. CDR3 region: CASRAGENYEQYF. CDR3 sequence (DNA): TGCGCCAGCAGGGCAGGCGAAAACTACGAGCAGTACTTC. The chain has TRBV5-1 and TRBJ2-7; D gene unclear. This CDR3 is built from 13 residues. V lost 5 bases and J 3 bases, leaving 12 bases between the germline ends. Germline V lookup: CDR1 SGHRS, CDR2 YFSETQ.

This clonotype appeared a few times. The V gene is TRBV29-1, the J gene TRBJ1-2; 12 bases align to TRBD1. This CDR3 has 13 amino acids. Looked up from germline, CDR1 is SQVTM and CDR2 is ANQGSEA. V was clipped by 7 bases and J by 7 bases; unmatched bases: 7. The DNA for the CDR3 is TGCAGCGCCTGGGACAGGGGGCACGGTGGCTACACCTTC. The encoded protein is CSAWDRGHGGYTF.

This rearrangement joins TRBV14 to TRBJ1-2; 8 nucleotides match TRBD1. V shed 4 bases and J 2 bases; nucleotides not matched to a gene: 3. There are 14 residues in the CDR3. The germline gives CDR1 SGHDN, CDR2 FVKESK. The CDR3: CASSPRQGNYGYTF. CDR3 DNA sequence: TGTGCCAGCAGCCCTCGACAGGGGAACTATGGCTACACCTTC. The whole variable domain, remainder taken from reference TRBV14 and TRBJ1-2, is EAGVTQFPSHSVIEKGQTVTLRCDPISGHDNLYWYRRVMGKEIKFLLHFVKESKQDESGMPNNRFLAERTGGTYSTLKVQPAELEDSGVYFCASSPRQGNYGYTFGSGTRLTVV.

This clonotype appeared a few times. Here the CDR3 reads CASSFGVSGYGYTF. CDR3 nucleotides: TGTGCCAGCAGTTTTGGAGTGTCGGGCTATGGCTACACCTTC. The rearrangement links TRBV12-3 or TRBV12-4 to TRBJ1-2; no reliable D call. CDR3 length equals 14 residues. Trimming left V 3 bases short and J 4 bases short, with 12 bases between.

This CDR3 is CASSSGTGGPGELFF. The CDR3 region has the DNA TGTGCCAGCAGCTCGGGGACAGGTGGCCCCGGGGAGCTGTTTTTT. V usage is TRBV11-2 and J usage is TRBJ2-2; 8 bases fit TRBD1. Looked up from germline, CDR1 is SGHAT and CDR2 is FQNNGV. The junction had 7 bases not matched to a gene; V was cut back by 4 bases and J by 6 bases. CDR3 length: 15 residues.

This clonotype was recorded many times. This chain connects TRBV19 to TRBJ1-1; 7 bases map to TRBD1. CDR3 length: 12 amino acids. The germline V gene has CDR1 LNHDA and CDR2 SQIVND (reference sequence). The V gene end was trimmed by 6 bases and the J gene end by 3 bases; junction bases not matched to a gene: 1. CDR3 region: CASRQGDTEAFF. The CDR3 region has the DNA TGTGCCAGTAGGCAGGGGGACACTGAAGCTTTCTTT. Full variable domain (outside the CDR3, taken from reference TRBV19 and TRBJ1-1): DGGITQSPKYLFRKEGQNVTLSCEQNLNHDAMYWYRQDPGQGLRLIYYSQIVNDFQKGDIAEGYSVSREKKESFPLTVTSAQKNPTAFYLCASRQGDTEAFFGQGTRLTVV.

The sample holds a few counts of this clonotype. The chain couples TRBV12-3 or TRBV12-4 to TRBJ1-1; D is unresolved. The CDR3 spans 13 residues. V was trimmed by 2 bases and J by 4 bases, leaving 8 bases between them. CDR3 sequence (DNA): TGTGCCAGCAGTTTACAGTCGTTCACTGAAGCTTTCTTT. Its translation is CASSLQSFTEAFF.

This chain joins TRBV7-9 and TRBJ2-5; the match to TRBD2 covers 7 bases. The CDR3 runs to 15 residues. V trimming: 1 base; J trimming: 5 bases; junction bases outside the gene matches: 7. Looked up from germline, CDR1 is SEHNR and CDR2 is FQNEAQ (reference sequence). Here the CDR3 reads CASSLEGTILETQYF. The DNA for the CDR3 is TGTGCCAGCAGCTTAGAGGGGACTATCTTGGAGACCCAGTACTTC.

Here the CDR3 reads CSAELGVGNTGELFF. The CDR3 nucleotides read TGCAGTGCTGAATTGGGGGTCGGGAACACCGGGGAGCTGTTTTTT. The chain links TRBV20-1 to TRBJ2-2, with D tentatively TRBD1 or TRBD2 (5 bases each). V was pared by 5 bases and J by 1 base, with 14 bases between. This CDR3 region has 15 residues. Germline CDR1 reads DFQATT; CDR2 reads SNEGSKA (reference sequence).

The V gene is TRBV6-5, the J gene TRBJ1-4; a weak D match, TRBD1 (6 bases). The germline V gene has CDR1 MNHEY and CDR2 SVGAGI. The CDR3 is 18 residues long. Trimming pared 0 bases from V and 2 bases from J, leaving 16 bases between. In DNA, the CDR3 is TGTGCCAGCAGTTACTCTCGGGGGGCGCGGCCTACTAATGAAAAACTGTTTTTT. This sequence encodes CASSYSRGARPTNEKLFF.

This clonotype was picked up a small number of times. The J gene is TRBJ2-3, the V gene TRBV7-9; D call uncertain. Trimming took 5 bases from V and 5 from J, leaving 8 bases between them. This CDR3 is built from 12 residues. Germline V lookup: CDR1 SEHNR, CDR2 FQNEAQ (reference sequence). CDR3 in amino acids: CASSARIDTQYF. The CDR3 DNA reads TGTGCCAGCAGCGCCCGCATAGATACGCAGTATTTT.

With regard to this clonotype: A read error is possible here, since a much larger clone lies one base away. The chain couples TRBV7-9 to TRBJ2-5; D gene uncertain. CDR1 and CDR2 (germline): SEHNR, FQNEAQ (reference sequence). This CDR3 spans 15 amino acids. CDR3 residues: CASTPNNGVQEAQYF. CDR3 nucleotides: TGTGCCAGCACCCCAAACAACGGAGTACAAGAGGCCCAGTACTTC.

This chain joins TRBV6-2 or TRBV6-3 and TRBJ2-6, with TRBD1 matching 8 bases. Trimming took 5 bases from V and 0 from J; bases not matched to a gene: 6. Germline V gene lookup returns CDR1 MNHEY and CDR2 SVGEGT. The CDR3 has 17 residues. The chain's CDR3 is CASSGTGGFSGANVLTF. CDR3 coding DNA: TGTGCCAGCAGTGGGACAGGAGGTTTCTCTGGGGCCAACGTCCTGACTTTC.

The V and J genes are TRBV12-5 and TRBJ2-1; possibly TRBD1 or TRBD2 for D (6 bases each). The V end lost 8 bases, the J end lost 3 bases, and 11 bases lay between the germline ends. CDR3 length: 13 residues. Germline V lookup: CDR1 LGHNT, CDR2 FRNRAP. CDR3 sequence: CASLGGGYNEQFF. The CDR3, as DNA: TGTGCTAGTCTGGGGGGCGGCTACAATGAGCAGTTCTTC.

This clonotype has a handful of counts. J is TRBJ1-2 and V is TRBV5-1; a weak D match, TRBD1 (5 bases). Germline CDR1 is SGHRS and CDR2 is YFSETQ. This CDR3 has 13 residues. Trimming took off 0 bases at V and 7 bases at J, with 10 bases between the two ends. The CDR3 sequence: CASSLDTGAGYTF. The DNA for the CDR3 is TGCGCCAGCAGCTTGGATACTGGGGCTGGCTACACCTTC.

This clonotype came up a few times. CDR3: CASSESFGHWDQETQYF. Written as DNA, the CDR3 is TGTGCCAGCAGTGAATCCTTCGGACATTGGGACCAAGAGACCCAGTACTTC. V and J are TRBV6-1 and TRBJ2-5, with D possibly matching TRBD1 (5 bases). Trimming removed 2 bases at V and 0 bases at J, with 16 bases between. This CDR3 is 17 amino acids long. The germline V gene encodes CDR1 MNHNS and CDR2 SASEGT.

The V and J genes are TRBV11-2 and TRBJ1-6, with a possible D match to TRBD1 (6 bases). Trimming pared 0 bases from V and 8 bases from J, leaving 14 bases between. CDR3 length: 16 amino acids. In germline, CDR1 is SGHAT, CDR2 FQNNGV. DNA for the CDR3: TGTGCCAGCAGCTTAGAGGGTTCAGGGGCCGATTCACCCCTCCACTTT. Its translation is CASSLEGSGADSPLHF.

This clonotype occurred a few times. The J gene is TRBJ1-2, the V gene TRBV6-5; D possibly corresponds to TRBD1 (5 bases). CDR1 is MNHEY, CDR2 SVGAGI, per germline. Trimming shortened V by 2 bases and J by 3 bases, and 10 bases separated the two germline ends. There are 14 residues in the CDR3. The CDR3 nucleotides are TGTGCCAGCAGTTACGGGGGAGGTGACTATGGCTACACCTTC. This encodes CASSYGGGDYGYTF.